Each of the 32 T cell receptor beta chains below was sequenced from the same sample in a study of read filtering for tumor transcriptome and immune sequencing. Molecular barcoded adaptors covering alpha/delta and beta/gamma chains were used on approximately 400 ng RNA. TCRdb processed the reads anew with MiXCR; each CDR3 protein has one entry. The sample holds around 26,000 distinct CDR3 sequences; approximately 15% are singletons and the top ten take roughly 44%. Sequencing used a population of CD138-negative cells sorted from bone marrow. Source of these receptors: a donor at least 40 years old with multiple myeloma.

As regards this clonotype: A much larger clone sits a single nucleotide away, making a read error possible. The genes are TRBV7-9 and TRBJ2-4, with D perhaps TRBD2 (5 bases). Deletions cut 8 bases from V and 2 bases from J, with 16 bases between. The CDR3 totals 15 residues. The germline CDR1 and CDR2 sequences are SEHNR and FQNEAQ (reference sequence). The CDR3: CASGWWGDPKNIQYF. The CDR3 DNA is TGTGCCAGCGGCTGGTGGGGAGATCCCAAAAACATTCAGTACTTC.

Concerning this clonotype itself: Given a far larger clone just one base away, this is likely a sequencing read error. This chain links TRBV20-1 with TRBJ2-1; D may correspond to TRBD1 or TRBD2 (7 bases each). Germline loops: CDR1 DFQATT, CDR2 SNEGSKA (reference sequence). V was shortened by 4 bases and J by 10 bases, with 23 bases between the two germline ends. The CDR3 runs 15 residues. The CDR3 here is CSANKGRGLAYEQFF. In DNA form, the CDR3 reads TGCAGTGCTAACAAGGGGAGGGGGCTAGCCTACGAGCAGTTCTTC.

Points on this clonotype: A far larger clone differs by one base, so this is likely a read error. The rearrangement links TRBV11-1 to TRBJ2-5, with 11 bases identical to TRBD2. From germline, CDR1 is SGHAT and CDR2 FQDESV (reference sequence). The CDR3 is 15 amino acids. The CDR3 DNA is TGTGCCGGCAGCCTCGGACTAGCGGGCCAAGAGACCCAGTACTTC. Its protein product is CAGSLGLAGQETQYF.

Many counts were recorded for this clonotype. The chain recombines TRBV25-1 with TRBJ1-2; D gene uncertain. Germline V lookup: CDR1 MGHDK, CDR2 SYGVNS. The CDR3 is 15 residues long. V lost 1 base and J lost 2, with 11 bases in between. As DNA, the CDR3 is TGTGCCAGCAGTGAATGGGAAGGGAGGAACTATGGCTACACCTTC. Translated, it gives CASSEWEGRNYGYTF.

In the case of this clonotype: A read error is possible here, since a much larger clone lies one base away. The rearrangement links TRBV18 to TRBJ1-1; D uncertain. This CDR3 is built from 11 residues. Germline-derived CDR1 and CDR2 are KGHSH and LQKENI. This chain's CDR3 is CASSPRTETFF. The CDR3 DNA is TGTGCCAGCTCACCTCGGACTGAAACTTTCTTT.

This clonotype was counted only a few times. Given a much more abundant clone one base away, this may be a read error. V is TRBV19 and J is TRBJ2-2, with 7 bases fitting TRBD1. Trimming cost V 4 bases and J 6 bases; bases outside gene matches: 5. Per germline, CDR1 LNHDA and CDR2 SQIVND (reference sequence). This CDR3 has 14 residues. Here the CDR3 DNA reads TGTGCCAGTAGTACCCAGGGGGTGCCCGGGGAGCTGTTTTTT. Protein sequence: CASSTQGVPGELFF.

This clonotype was found many times. The V gene is TRBV7-6, the J gene TRBJ1-3; unclear D gene. V lost 1 base and J lost 0, with 7 bases in between. Germline values: CDR1 SGHVS, CDR2 FNYEAQ. This CDR3 region has 15 residues. CDR3 protein: CASSLGRDSGNTIYF. DNA for the CDR3: TGTGCCAGCAGCTTAGGGCGCGACTCTGGAAACACCATATATTTT.

This clonotype appeared a few times. This sequence may be a read error, since a much larger clone differs from it by one base. The V and J genes are TRBV25-1 and TRBJ2-1; D not certain. The CDR3 sequence is 13 residues long. Germline assignment: CDR1 MGHDK and CDR2 SYGVNS. The CDR3 here is CAGSEVSLSEQFF. The DNA of the CDR3 is TGTGCCGGCAGTGAAGTCAGCTTGAGTGAGCAGTTCTTC.

Relative to its sample, this clonotype is medium-sized. The rearrangement joins TRBV12-3 or TRBV12-4 to TRBJ1-5, with D perhaps matching TRBD1 (5 bases). Deletions cut 6 bases from V and 6 bases from J, with 12 bases between. The CDR3 spans 13 residues. The CDR3 coding sequence is TGTGCCAGCAGGTCGGGACTACTTCAGCCCCAGCATTTT. It encodes CASRSGLLQPQHF.

This clonotype was recorded many times. The CDR3 nucleotides read TGTGCCAGCAGTTCGTCGTTCTTC. Translation gives CASSSSFF. The chain couples TRBV7-9 to TRBJ2-1, with unresolved D. Trimming stripped 6 bases from V and 15 bases from J, with 6 bases between. CDR1 is SEHNR, CDR2 FQNEAQ, per germline (reference sequence). The CDR3 spans 8 residues.

This clonotype has a count of ten or more. A much larger clone is a single base away; this may be a read error. The chain carries TRBV6-1 and TRBJ1-4, with TRBD1 identical over 9 bases. The CDR3 loop spans 13 amino acids. Germline V gene lookup returns CDR1 MNHNS and CDR2 SASEGT. The CDR3 spells CASTRDREGKRFF. The CDR3 DNA reads as TGTGCCAGCACCCGGGACAGGGAAGGAAAACGGTTTTTT.

This clonotype was detected ten times or more. This chain connects TRBV30 to TRBJ2-7, with 7 bases aligning to TRBD2. Germline-derived CDR1 and CDR2 are GTSNPN and SVGIG (reference sequence). The CDR3 length is 13 residues. Losses at the gene ends were 1 base for V and 2 bases for J; bases not matched to a gene: 2. The CDR3 is CAWSGEGTYEQYF. CDR3 sequence (DNA): TGTGCCTGGAGTGGGGAGGGGACCTACGAGCAGTACTTC.

Ten or more counts support this clonotype. The chain uses TRBV7-9 and TRBJ2-5; perhaps TRBD1 as D (5 bases). The V gene's germline CDR1 is SEHNR and CDR2 FQNEAQ (reference sequence). The CDR3 has 14 amino acids. Trimming pared 4 bases from V and 5 bases from J, leaving 14 bases between. This chain's CDR3 is CASSSERGYETQYF. As DNA, the CDR3 is TGTGCCAGCAGCTCGGAAAGGGGCTATGAGACCCAGTACTTC.

With regard to this clonotype: Just one base apart from a much larger clone, this may be a read error. The CDR3 loop is CNVGRPGGTDTQYF. The DNA of the CDR3 is TGCAACGTTGGGAGACCGGGAGGGACGGATACGCAGTATTTT. This sequence joins TRBV29-1 and TRBJ2-3, with 8 bases fitting TRBD2. The CDR3 runs 14 residues. Germline V CDR1 and CDR2: SQVTM, ANQGSEA.

This clonotype appeared many times. V and J are TRBV14 and TRBJ2-1; D not resolved. Germline V gene lookup returns CDR1 SGHDN and CDR2 FVKESK. This CDR3 has 15 amino acids. V lost 4 bases to trimming and J lost 0 bases, with 10 bases between them. CDR3 in amino acids: CASSPDLRSYNEQFF. The CDR3 DNA follows: TGTGCCAGCAGCCCGGACCTCCGCTCCTACAATGAGCAGTTCTTC.

For the CDR3, the DNA is TGTGCCAGTAGTATACTAGCGGGAGGCCTCACATCCTACAATGAGCAGTTCTTC. It specifies CASSILAGGLTSYNEQFF. The rearrangement uses TRBV19 and TRBJ2-1, with 11 bases matching TRBD2. Germline loops: CDR1 LNHDA, CDR2 SQIVND (reference sequence). The CDR3 runs to 18 residues. J gave up 1 base and V 2 bases, and 7 bases lay outside the gene matches.

There are a few counts of this clonotype. The chain has TRBV13 and TRBJ1-3; D gene ambiguous. Germline loops: CDR1 PRHDT, CDR2 FYEKMQ (reference sequence). V was shortened by 5 bases and J by 1 base, with 12 bases between the two germline ends. The CDR3 is made up of 15 amino acids. CDR3 sequence reads: CASSPGFGSGNTIYF. The CDR3 DNA sequence: TGTGCCAGCAGCCCGGGATTTGGGTCTGGAAACACCATATATTTT. The complete variable domain, with remaining parts taken from reference TRBV13 and TRBJ1-3, reads AAGVIQSPRHLIKEKRETATLKCYPIPRHDTVYWYQQGPGQDPQFLISFYEKMQSDKGSIPDRFSAQQFSDYHSELNMSSLELGDSALYFCASSPGFGSGNTIYFGEGSWLTVV.

This clonotype showed up many times. This chain links TRBV5-6 with TRBJ2-1, with TRBD1 matching over 8 bases. V lost 0 bases, J lost 0 bases, and 2 bases stayed unmatched. Germline V gene sequence: CDR1 SGHDT, CDR2 YYEEEE. The CDR3 is 16 residues long. DNA for the CDR3: TGTGCCAGCAGCTTGGGACAGGGGAGCTCCTACAATGAGCAGTTCTTC. It yields the protein CASSLGQGSSYNEQFF.

In its sample, this clonotype was seen many times. The chain recombines TRBV6-1 with TRBJ2-3, with 9 positions matching TRBD2. The germline V gene has CDR1 MNHNS and CDR2 SASEGT. The CDR3 sequence is 16 residues long. J gave up 4 bases and V 3 bases, and 8 bases lay outside the gene matches. The CDR3 protein is CASSDQASGTPDTQYF. The CDR3 DNA reads as TGTGCCAGCAGTGATCAGGCTAGCGGGACGCCAGATACGCAGTATTTT.

This clonotype has only a few counts. This sequence joins TRBV7-2 and TRBJ1-2; no clear D. CDR1 and CDR2 from the germline V gene are SGHTA and FQGNSA. V was pared by 7 bases and J by 0 bases, with 12 bases between. The CDR3 spans 14 residues. The CDR3 is CASTPLRANYGYTF. The CDR3 DNA reads TGTGCCAGCACCCCCCTCAGAGCTAACTATGGCTACACCTTC.

This clonotype was found many times. The gene calls are TRBV15 and TRBJ2-5; D tentatively fits TRBD1 or TRBD2 (5 bases each). Trimming left V 7 bases short and J 1 base short, with 10 bases between. The germline CDR1 and CDR2 sequences are LNHNV and YYDKDF (reference sequence). The CDR3 runs to 13 residues. The CDR3 DNA follows: TGTGCCACCAAAACCGGGACCCAAGAGACCCAGTACTTC. Translation gives CATKTGTQETQYF.

This chain uses TRBV5-1 with TRBJ2-3; 8 nucleotides match TRBD2. The CDR3 loop spans 16 amino acids. The trim removed 10 bases at V and 4 bases at J, leaving 17 bases unmatched. Germline V lookup: CDR1 SGHRS, CDR2 YFSETQ. In DNA form, the CDR3 reads TGCGCCTCACAAGCGTGGGGAGCGGGAGCTCCAGATACGCAGTATTTT. Amino acids: CASQAWGAGAPDTQYF.

Note on this clonotype: One end of the junction does not line up with germline, which may come from a read error. This CDR3 reads CTSSLPANYGHTF. CDR3 DNA sequence: TGTACCAGCAGCTTGCCCGCTAACTATGGCCACACCTTC. The V and J genes are TRBV13 and TRBJ1-2; D gene uncertain. CDR1 is PRHDT, CDR2 FYEKMQ, per germline (reference sequence). CDR3 length: 13 amino acids. Combining the CDR3 with reference TRBV13 and TRBJ1-2 gives the whole variable domain AAGVIQSPRHLIKEKRETATLKCYPIPRHDTVYWYQQGPGQDPQFLISFYEKMQSDKGSIPDRFSAQQFSDYHSELNMSSLELGDSALYFCTSSLPANYGHTFGSGTRLTVV.

On this clonotype itself: A far more abundant clone sits one base away, making this likely a read error. The V call is TRBV7-9, the J call TRBJ2-1; 11 nucleotides line up with TRBD2. The CDR3 has 15 amino acids. Trimming at V came to 5 bases and at J to 13 bases, leaving 13 bases not matched to a gene. CDR1 and CDR2 from the germline V gene are SEHNR and FQNEAQ (reference sequence). CDR3 sequence (DNA): TGTGCCAGCAGCCTCGGACTAGCGGGCCAAGAGACCCAGTTCTTC. As protein: CASSLGLAGQETQFF.

This clonotype was recorded at least ten times. V is TRBV24-1 and J is TRBJ2-1, with 11 bases identical to TRBD2. J lost 12 bases, V lost 4 bases, and 16 bases had no gene match. Germline V gene sequence: CDR1 KGHDR, CDR2 SFDVKD. The CDR3 contains 17 residues. The CDR3 loop reads CATSDPTPYSGRAGQFF. CDR3 in DNA: TGTGCCACCAGTGACCCAACACCCTATAGCGGGAGGGCCGGGCAGTTCTTC.

The sample holds many counts of this clonotype. The chain uses TRBV5-1 and TRBJ2-7; D may be TRBD2 (5 bases). Germline lookup yields CDR1 SGHRS and CDR2 YFSETQ. V dropped 0 bases and J dropped 7 bases, with 11 bases sitting between them. This CDR3 region has 13 residues. The DNA of the CDR3 is TGCGCCAGCAGCTTGGTGGGAGTGCGGGAGCAGTACTTC. Encoded protein: CASSLVGVREQYF.

This clonotype was observed many times. The J gene is TRBJ1-2, the V gene TRBV5-4; no definite D call. V lost 0 bases to trimming and J lost 6 bases, with 12 bases between them. CDR1 is SGHNT, CDR2 YYREEE, per germline (reference sequence). The CDR3 spans 14 residues. The CDR3 nucleotides are TGTGCCAGCAGCTTGGGCGCCGGGATGGATGGCTACACCTTC. Translating it yields CASSLGAGMDGYTF.

This clonotype was seen many times. V gene TRBV2 combines with J gene TRBJ2-1; 8 nucleotides match TRBD1. Trimming cost V 6 bases and J 8 bases; bases outside gene matches: 12. CDR1 is SNHLY, CDR2 FYNNEI, per germline. The CDR3 covers 15 residues. The CDR3 bases are TGTGCCAGCAGGGGGGTAAGGACAGGGCGGGATGAGCAGTTCTTC. It specifies CASRGVRTGRDEQFF.

This clonotype was picked up many times. The CDR3 here is CSVATGGSYTGELFF. The CDR3 DNA sequence: TGCAGCGTTGCTACAGGGGGCTCCTACACCGGGGAGCTGTTTTTT. The V call is TRBV29-1, the J call TRBJ2-2, with TRBD1 matching over 9 bases. V was clipped by 4 bases and J by 3 bases; unmatched bases: 6. Germline-derived CDR1 and CDR2 are SQVTM and ANQGSEA. CDR3 length equals 15 residues.

This clonotype occurred many times. This chain connects TRBV28 to TRBJ2-2, with unresolved D. Trimming removed 2 bases at V and 6 bases at J, with 7 bases between. The V gene's germline CDR1 is MDHEN and CDR2 SYDVKM. The CDR3 sequence is 13 residues long. CDR3 amino acids: CASSLPQAGELFF. CDR3 bases: TGTGCCAGCAGTTTACCCCAGGCCGGGGAGCTGTTTTTT.

This clonotype was seen many times. V and J are TRBV11-3 and TRBJ2-1, with D perhaps TRBD2 (6 bases). The CDR3 extends over 14 amino acids. The V end was cut by 5 bases, the J end by 4 bases, with 12 bases between. Germline V gene lookup returns CDR1 SGHNT and CDR2 YENEEA. The CDR3 DNA sequence: TGTGCCAGCAGCCAGTTACGGGGGTACAATGAGCAGTTCTTC. Its protein product is CASSQLRGYNEQFF.

This clonotype has a count of ten or more. The chain employs TRBV11-2 and TRBJ2-3; D might be TRBD1 (6 bases). Germline V gene lookup returns CDR1 SGHAT and CDR2 FQNNGV. The CDR3 runs 14 residues. Trimming took 1 base from V and 4 from J, leaving 9 bases between them. CDR3 residues: CASSLGRGADTQYF. For the CDR3, the DNA is TGTGCCAGCAGCTTAGGCAGGGGCGCAGATACGCAGTATTTT.